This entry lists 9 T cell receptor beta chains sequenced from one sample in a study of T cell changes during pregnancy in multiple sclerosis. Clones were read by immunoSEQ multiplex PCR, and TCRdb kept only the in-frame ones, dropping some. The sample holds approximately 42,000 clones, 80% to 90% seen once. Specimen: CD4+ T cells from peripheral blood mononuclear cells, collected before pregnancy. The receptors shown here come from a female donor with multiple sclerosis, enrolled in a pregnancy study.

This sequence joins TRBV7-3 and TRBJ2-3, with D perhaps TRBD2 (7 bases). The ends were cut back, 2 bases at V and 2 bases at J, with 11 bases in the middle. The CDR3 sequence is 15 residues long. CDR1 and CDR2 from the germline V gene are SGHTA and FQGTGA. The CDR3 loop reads CASSLAGASTDTQYF. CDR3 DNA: TGTGCCAGCAGCTTAGCGGGGGCCTCCACAGATACGCAGTATTTT.

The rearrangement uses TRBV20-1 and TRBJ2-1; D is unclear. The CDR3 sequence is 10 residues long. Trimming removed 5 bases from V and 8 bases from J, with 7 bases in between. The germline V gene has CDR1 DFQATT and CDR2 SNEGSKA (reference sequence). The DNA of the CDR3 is TGCAGTGCTGAGCTTTATGAGCAGTTCTTC. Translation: CSAELYEQFF.

This CDR3 is CASSPKGGLAGHNEQFF. In DNA form, the CDR3 reads TGTGCCAGCAGCCCAAAAGGAGGACTAGCGGGTCACAATGAGCAGTTCTTC. The rearrangement uses TRBV7-9 and TRBJ2-1, with TRBD2 identical over 11 bases. V was pared by 5 bases and J by 5 bases, with 11 bases of the junction left unmatched. The CDR3 is 17 residues long. From germline, CDR1 is SEHNR and CDR2 FQNEAQ (reference sequence).

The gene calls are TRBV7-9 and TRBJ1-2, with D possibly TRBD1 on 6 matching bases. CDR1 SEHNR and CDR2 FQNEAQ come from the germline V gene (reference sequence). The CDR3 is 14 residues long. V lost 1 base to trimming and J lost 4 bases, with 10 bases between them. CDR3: CASSLVGASYGYTF. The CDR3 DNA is TGTGCCAGCAGCTTAGTGGGGGCCAGCTATGGCTACACCTTC.

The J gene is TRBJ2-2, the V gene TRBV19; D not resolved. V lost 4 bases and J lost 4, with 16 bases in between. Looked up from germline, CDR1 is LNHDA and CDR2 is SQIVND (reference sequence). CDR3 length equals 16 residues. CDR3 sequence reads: CASSNGGTAFTGELFF. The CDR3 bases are TGTGCCAGTAGTAACGGTGGAACAGCATTCACCGGGGAGCTGTTTTTT.

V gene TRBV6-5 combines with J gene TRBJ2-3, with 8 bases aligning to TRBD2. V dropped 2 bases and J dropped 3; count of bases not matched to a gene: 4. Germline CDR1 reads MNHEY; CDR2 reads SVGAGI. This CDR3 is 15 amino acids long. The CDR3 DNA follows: TGTGCCAGCAGTTACAGCGGGAGTGGGACAGATACGCAGTATTTT. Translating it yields CASSYSGSGTDTQYF.

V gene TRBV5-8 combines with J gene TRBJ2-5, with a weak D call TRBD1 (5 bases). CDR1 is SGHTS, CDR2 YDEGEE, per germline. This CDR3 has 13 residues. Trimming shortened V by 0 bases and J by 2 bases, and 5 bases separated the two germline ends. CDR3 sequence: CASSLGQQETQYF. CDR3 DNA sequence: TGTGCCAGCAGCTTGGGACAGCAAGAGACCCAGTACTTC.

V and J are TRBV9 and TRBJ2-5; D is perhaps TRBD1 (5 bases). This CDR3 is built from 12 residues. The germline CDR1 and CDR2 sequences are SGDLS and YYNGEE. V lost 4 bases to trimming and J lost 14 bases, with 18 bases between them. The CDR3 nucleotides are TGTGCCAGCAGCAAGACAGCTTCCGACTTATACTTC. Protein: CASSKTASDLYF.

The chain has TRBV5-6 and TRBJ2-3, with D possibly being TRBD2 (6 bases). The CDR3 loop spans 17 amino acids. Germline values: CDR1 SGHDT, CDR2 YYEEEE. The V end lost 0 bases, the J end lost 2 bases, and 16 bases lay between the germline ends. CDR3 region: CASSLALTGVLTDTQYF. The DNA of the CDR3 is TGTGCCAGCAGCTTGGCCCTAACGGGGGTACTCACAGATACGCAGTATTTT.